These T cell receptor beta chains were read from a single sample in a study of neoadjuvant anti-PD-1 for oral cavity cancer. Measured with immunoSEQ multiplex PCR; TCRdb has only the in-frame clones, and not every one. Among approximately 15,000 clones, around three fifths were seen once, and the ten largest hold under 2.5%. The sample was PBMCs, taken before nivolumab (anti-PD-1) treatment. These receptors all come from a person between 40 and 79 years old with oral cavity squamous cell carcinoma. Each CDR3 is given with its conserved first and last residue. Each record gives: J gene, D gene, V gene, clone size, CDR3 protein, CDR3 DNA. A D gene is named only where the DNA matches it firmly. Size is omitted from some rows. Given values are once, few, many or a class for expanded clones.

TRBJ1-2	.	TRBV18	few	CASSPRQTSNYGYTF	TGTGCCAGCTCACCTCGACAGACCTCTAACTATGGCTACACCTTC
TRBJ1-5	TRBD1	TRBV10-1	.	CASSGRGKGQPQHF	TGCGCCAGCAGTGGCAGGGGGAAAGGTCAGCCCCAGCATTTT
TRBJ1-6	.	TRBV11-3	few	CASSSEYNSPLHF	TGTGCCAGCAGCTCAGAGTATAATTCACCCCTCCACTTT
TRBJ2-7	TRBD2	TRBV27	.	CASGRLAGAYEQYF	TGTGCCAGCGGGAGACTAGCGGGCGCCTACGAGCAGTACTTC
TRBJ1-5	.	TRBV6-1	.	CASSGSQGSLGGNQPQHF	TGTGCCAGCAGTGGGAGCCAGGGGTCCCTAGGGGGAAATCAGCCCCAGCATTTT
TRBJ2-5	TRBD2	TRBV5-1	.	CASKERGGQETQYF	TGCGCCAGCAAGGAGCGGGGGGGCCAAGAGACCCAGTACTTC
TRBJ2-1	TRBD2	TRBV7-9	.	CASSYVPGLHAGEQFF	TGTGCCAGCAGCTACGTTCCGGGACTACATGCCGGTGAGCAGTTCTTC
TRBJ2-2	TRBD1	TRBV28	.	CASSLRGRGGELFF	TGTGCCAGCAGTTTGAGGGGGCGCGGCGGGGAGCTGTTTTTT
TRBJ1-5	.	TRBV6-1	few	CASSEAGVPNQPQHF	TGTGCCAGCAGTGAAGCGGGGGTTCCCAATCAGCCCCAGCATTTT
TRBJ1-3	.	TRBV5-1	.	CASSSSPGQRNTIYF	TGCGCCAGCAGCTCTTCTCCTGGACAGAGAAACACCATATATTTT
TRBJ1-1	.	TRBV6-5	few	CASSYAVWGANTEAFF	TGTGCCAGCAGTTACGCGGTCTGGGGGGCCAACACTGAAGCTTTCTTT
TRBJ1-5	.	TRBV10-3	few	CAIDDGGVDNQPQHF	TGTGCCATCGATGACGGAGGTGTGGACAATCAGCCCCAGCATTTT
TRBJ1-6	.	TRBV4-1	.	CASSHLTGRNSPLHF	TGCGCCAGCAGCCACCTCACCGGGAGGAATTCACCCCTCCACTTT
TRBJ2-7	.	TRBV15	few	CATSRGTSYEQYF	TGTGCCACCAGCAGAGGAACCTCGTACGAGCAGTACTTC
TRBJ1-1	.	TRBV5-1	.	CASSTAGTTNTEAFF	TGCGCCAGCAGCACCGCCGGGACAACGAACACTGAAGCTTTCTTT
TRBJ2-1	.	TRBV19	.	CASSKRSSWADNEQFF	TGTGCCAGTAGCAAAAGGAGTTCCTGGGCCGACAATGAGCAGTTCTTC
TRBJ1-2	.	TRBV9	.	CASSAGYYGYTF	TGTGCCAGCAGCGCCGGGTACTATGGCTACACCTTC
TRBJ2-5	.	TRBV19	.	CASSARGYLEETQYF	TGTGCCAGTAGTGCTCGGGGGTACTTAGAAGAGACCCAGTACTTC
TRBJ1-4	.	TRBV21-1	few	CASSNGYSLGISEKLFF	TGTGCCAGCAGTAACGGATATTCGCTTGGAATTTCTGAAAAACTGTTTTTT
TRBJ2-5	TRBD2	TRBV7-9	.	CASTPGLAGMETQYF	TGTGCCAGCACTCCCGGACTAGCGGGGATGGAGACCCAGTACTTC
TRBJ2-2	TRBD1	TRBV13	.	CASSRDRGRISGELFF	TGTGCCAGCAGCAGGGACAGGGGTAGAATCTCCGGGGAGCTGTTTTTT
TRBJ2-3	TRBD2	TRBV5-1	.	CASSILTSGRRGDTQYF	TGCGCCAGCAGCATACTAACTAGCGGGAGGAGAGGAGATACGCAGTATTTT
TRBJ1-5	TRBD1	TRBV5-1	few	CASSPDRVTQPQHF	TGCGCCAGCAGCCCAGACAGGGTAACTCAGCCCCAGCATTTT
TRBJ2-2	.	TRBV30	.	CAWSVINTGELFF	TGTGCCTGGAGTGTAATCAATACCGGGGAGCTGTTTTTT
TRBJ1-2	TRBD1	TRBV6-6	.	CASSGTVLNYGYTF	TGTGCCAGCAGTGGGACAGTTCTTAACTATGGCTACACCTTC
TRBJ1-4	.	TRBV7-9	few	CASSLGVGGEKLFF	TGTGCCAGCAGCTTAGGCGTGGGTGGTGAAAAACTGTTTTTT
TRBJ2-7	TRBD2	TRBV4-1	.	CASSQDRTSGRSEQYF	TGCGCCAGCAGCCAAGATCGGACTAGCGGGAGAAGCGAGCAGTACTTC
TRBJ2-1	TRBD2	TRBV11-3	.	CASSLGTSGGSYNEQFF	TGTGCCAGCAGCTTAGGGACTAGCGGGGGCTCCTACAATGAGCAGTTCTTC